This T cell receptor (beta chain) was identified in a study of cytomegalovirus exposure and HLA in healthy donors. Broader study findings: It was reportedly the case that the classifier diagnosed cytomegalovirus status with high specificity and sensitivity. TCR beta sequences reportedly predicted most subjects' HLA-A and HLA-B alleles accurately. The listing of some 170 TCR beta chains classed them as cytomegalovirus-associated.

With regard to this clone: Its antigen is undetermined.

The PCR contained 60 Vbeta and 13 Jbeta primers. Here immunoSEQ multiplex PCR was the method, and the copy in TCRdb shows in-frame clones only, minus some. The table records under 200,000 clones, about 80% of them present only once. The receptor comes from a woman in her forties or fifties in good health and CMV-seropositive. Sequences were obtained from PBMCs.

CDR3 amino acids: CASHDTYEQYF. CDR3 DNA sequence: TGCGCCAGCCATGACACCTACGAGCAGTACTTC. V is TRBV5-1 and J is TRBJ2-5; no firm D call. TRBJ2-7 explains the end of the DNA better; the J call may be wrong. This CDR3 is 11 amino acids long. CDR1 and CDR2 (germline): SGHRS, YFSETQ.